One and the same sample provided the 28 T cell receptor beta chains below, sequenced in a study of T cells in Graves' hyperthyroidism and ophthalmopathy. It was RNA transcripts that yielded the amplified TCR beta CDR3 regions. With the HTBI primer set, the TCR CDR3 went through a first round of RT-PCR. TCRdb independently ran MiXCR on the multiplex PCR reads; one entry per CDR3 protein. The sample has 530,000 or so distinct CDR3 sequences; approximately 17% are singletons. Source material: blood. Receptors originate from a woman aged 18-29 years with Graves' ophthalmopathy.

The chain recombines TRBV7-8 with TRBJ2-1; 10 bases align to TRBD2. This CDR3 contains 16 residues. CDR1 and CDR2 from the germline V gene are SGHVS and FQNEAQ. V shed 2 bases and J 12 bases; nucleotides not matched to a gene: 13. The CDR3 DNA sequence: TGTGCCAGCAGCTTACGAGACCTAGCGGGAGAGTTTTCGCAGTTCTTC. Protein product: CASSLRDLAGEFSQFF. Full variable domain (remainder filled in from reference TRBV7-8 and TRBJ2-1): GAGVSQSPRYKVAKRGQDVALRCDPISGHVSLFWYQQALGQGPEFLTYFQNEAQLDKSGLPSDRFFAERPEGSVSTLKIQRTQQEDSAVYLCASSLRDLAGEFSQFFGPGTRLTVL.

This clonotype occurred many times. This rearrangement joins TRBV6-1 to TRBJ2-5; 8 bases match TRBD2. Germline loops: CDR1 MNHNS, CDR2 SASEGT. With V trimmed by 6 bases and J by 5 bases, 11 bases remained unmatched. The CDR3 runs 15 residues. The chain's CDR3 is CASRLISGVGETQYF. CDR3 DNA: TGTGCCAGCAGACTTATTAGCGGGGTAGGGGAGACCCAGTACTTC.

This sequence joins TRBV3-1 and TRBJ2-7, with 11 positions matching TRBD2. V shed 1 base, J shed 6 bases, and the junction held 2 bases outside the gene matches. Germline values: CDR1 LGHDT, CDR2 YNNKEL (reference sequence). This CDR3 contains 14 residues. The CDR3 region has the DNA TGTGCCAGCAGCCAAGTCGGGACTAGCGGCGAGCAGTACTTC. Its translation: CASSQVGTSGEQYF.

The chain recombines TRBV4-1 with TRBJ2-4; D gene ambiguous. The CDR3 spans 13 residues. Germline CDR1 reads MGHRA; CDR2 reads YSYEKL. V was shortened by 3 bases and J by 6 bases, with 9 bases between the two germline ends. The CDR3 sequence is CASSQEEVNIQYF. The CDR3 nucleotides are TGCGCCAGCAGCCAGGAAGAGGTAAACATTCAGTACTTC.

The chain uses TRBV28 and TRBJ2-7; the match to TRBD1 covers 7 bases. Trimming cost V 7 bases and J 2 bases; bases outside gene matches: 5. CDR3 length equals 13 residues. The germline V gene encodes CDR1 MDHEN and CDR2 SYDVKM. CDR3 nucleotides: TGTGCCAGCACCTACCAGGGGGCCTACGAGCAGTACTTC. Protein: CASTYQGAYEQYF.

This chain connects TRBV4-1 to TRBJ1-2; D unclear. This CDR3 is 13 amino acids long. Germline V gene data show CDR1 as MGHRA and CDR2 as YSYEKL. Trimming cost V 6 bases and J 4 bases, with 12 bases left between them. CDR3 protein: CASRSAVFYGYTF. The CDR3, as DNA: TGCGCCAGCAGATCGGCGGTCTTCTATGGCTACACCTTC.

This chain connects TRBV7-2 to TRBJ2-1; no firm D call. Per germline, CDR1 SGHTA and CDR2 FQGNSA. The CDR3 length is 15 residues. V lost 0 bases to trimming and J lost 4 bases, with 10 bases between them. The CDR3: CASSLAAEVYNEQFF. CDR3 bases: TGTGCCAGCAGCTTAGCGGCAGAAGTTTACAATGAGCAGTTCTTC. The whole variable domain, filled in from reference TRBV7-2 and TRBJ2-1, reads GAGVSQSPSNKVTEKGKDVELRCDPISGHTALYWYRQSLGQGLEFLIYFQGNSAPDKSGLPSDRFSAERTGGSVSTLTIQRTQQEDSAVYLCASSLAAEVYNEQFFGPGTRLTVL.

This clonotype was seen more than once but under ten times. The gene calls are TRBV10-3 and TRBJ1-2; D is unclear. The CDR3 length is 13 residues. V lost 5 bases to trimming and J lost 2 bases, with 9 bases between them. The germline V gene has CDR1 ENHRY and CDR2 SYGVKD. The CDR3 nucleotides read TGTGCCATCAGTTACGGTGACAACTATGGCTACACCTTC. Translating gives CAISYGDNYGYTF.

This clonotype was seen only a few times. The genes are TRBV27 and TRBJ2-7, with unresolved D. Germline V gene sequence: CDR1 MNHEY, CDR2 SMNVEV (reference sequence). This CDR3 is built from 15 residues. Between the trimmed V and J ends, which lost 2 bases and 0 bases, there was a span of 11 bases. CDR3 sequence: CASSLGPESSYEQYF. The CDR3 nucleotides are TGTGCCAGCAGTTTAGGTCCAGAGAGCTCCTACGAGCAGTACTTC.

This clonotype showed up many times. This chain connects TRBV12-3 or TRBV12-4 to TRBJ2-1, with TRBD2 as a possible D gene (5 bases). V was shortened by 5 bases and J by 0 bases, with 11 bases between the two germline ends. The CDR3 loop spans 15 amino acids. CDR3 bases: TGTGCCAGCAGTGCCAGCGGTAGCTCCTACAATGAGCAGTTCTTC. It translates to CASSASGSSYNEQFF.

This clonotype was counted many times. CDR3 in DNA: TGTGCCAGCAGCCAAGAAGGGCGGGAGAGCTCCTACGAGCAGTACTTC. It encodes CASSQEGRESSYEQYF. V gene TRBV3-1 combines with J gene TRBJ2-7; 7 bases fit TRBD2. The CDR3 has 16 residues. V trimming: 0 bases; J trimming: 0 bases; junction bases outside the gene matches: 5. Germline V gene data show CDR1 as LGHDT and CDR2 as YNNKEL (reference sequence).

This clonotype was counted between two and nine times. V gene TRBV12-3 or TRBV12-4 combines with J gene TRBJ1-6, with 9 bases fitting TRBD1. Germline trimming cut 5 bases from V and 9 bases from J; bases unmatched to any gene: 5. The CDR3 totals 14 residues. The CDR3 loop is CASSRGQGSSPLHF. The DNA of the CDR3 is TGTGCCAGCAGTCGGGGACAGGGTAGTTCACCCCTCCACTTT.

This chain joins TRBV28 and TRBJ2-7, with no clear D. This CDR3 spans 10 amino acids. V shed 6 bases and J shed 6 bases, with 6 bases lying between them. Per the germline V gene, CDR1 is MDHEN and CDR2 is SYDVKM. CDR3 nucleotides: TGTGCCAGCAGGGACGCCGAGCAGTACTTC. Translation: CASRDAEQYF. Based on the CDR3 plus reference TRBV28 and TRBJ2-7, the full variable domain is DVKVTQSSRYLVKRTGEKVFLECVQDMDHENMFWYRQDPGLGLRLIYFSYDVKMKEKGDIPEGYSVSREKKERFSLILESASTNQTSMYLCASRDAEQYFGPGTRLTVT.

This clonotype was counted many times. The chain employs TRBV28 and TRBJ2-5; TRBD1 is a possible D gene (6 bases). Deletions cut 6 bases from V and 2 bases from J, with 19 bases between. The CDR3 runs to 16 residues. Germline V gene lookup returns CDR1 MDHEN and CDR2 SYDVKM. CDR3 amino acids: CASSPTHRDNQETQYF. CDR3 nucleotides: TGTGCCAGCAGCCCAACCCACCGGGACAATCAAGAGACCCAGTACTTC.

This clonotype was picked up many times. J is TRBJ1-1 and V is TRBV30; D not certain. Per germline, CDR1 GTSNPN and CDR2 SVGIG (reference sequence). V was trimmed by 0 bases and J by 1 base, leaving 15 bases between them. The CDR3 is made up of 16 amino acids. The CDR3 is CAWSVGPRRPNTEAFF. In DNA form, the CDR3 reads TGTGCCTGGAGTGTCGGGCCTAGGAGGCCGAACACTGAAGCTTTCTTT. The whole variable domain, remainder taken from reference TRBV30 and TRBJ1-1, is SQTIHQWPATLVQPVGSPLSLECTVEGTSNPNLYWYRQAAGRGLQLLFYSVGIGQISSEVPQNLSASRPQDRQFILSSKKLLLSDSGFYLCAWSVGPRRPNTEAFFGQGTRLTVV.

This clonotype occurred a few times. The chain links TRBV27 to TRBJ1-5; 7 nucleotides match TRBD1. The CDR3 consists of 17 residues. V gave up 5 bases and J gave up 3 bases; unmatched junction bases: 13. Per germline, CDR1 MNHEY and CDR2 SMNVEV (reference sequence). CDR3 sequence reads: CASSPGTELVYNQPQHF. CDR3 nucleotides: TGTGCCAGCAGTCCGGGGACAGAATTGGTCTACAATCAGCCCCAGCATTTT.

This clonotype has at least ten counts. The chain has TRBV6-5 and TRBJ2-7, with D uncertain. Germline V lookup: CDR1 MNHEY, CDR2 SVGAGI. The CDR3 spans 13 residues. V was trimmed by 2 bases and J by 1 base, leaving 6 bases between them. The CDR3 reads CASSYATSYEQYF. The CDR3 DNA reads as TGTGCCAGCAGTTACGCGACATCCTACGAGCAGTACTTC.

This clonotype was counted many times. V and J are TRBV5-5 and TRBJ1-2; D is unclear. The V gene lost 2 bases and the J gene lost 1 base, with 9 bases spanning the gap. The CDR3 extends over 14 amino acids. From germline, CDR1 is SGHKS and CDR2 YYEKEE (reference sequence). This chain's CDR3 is CASSLENINYGYTF. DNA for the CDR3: TGTGCCAGCAGCTTAGAAAACATTAACTATGGCTACACCTTC.

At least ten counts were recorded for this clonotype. Here the CDR3 DNA reads TGTGCCAGCAGTTTATTCTGGACAGGAGAAGCTAACTATGGCTACACCTTC. The encoded protein is CASSLFWTGEANYGYTF. The rearrangement uses TRBV27 and TRBJ1-2, with TRBD1 matching over 7 bases. Per germline, CDR1 MNHEY and CDR2 SMNVEV (reference sequence). V dropped 1 base and J dropped 0; count of bases not matched to a gene: 8. The CDR3 is made up of 17 amino acids.

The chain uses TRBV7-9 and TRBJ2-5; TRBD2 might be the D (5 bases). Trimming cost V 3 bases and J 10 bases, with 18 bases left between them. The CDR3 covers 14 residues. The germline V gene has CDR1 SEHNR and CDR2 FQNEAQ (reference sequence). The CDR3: CASSFRGPPAFQYF. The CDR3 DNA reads TGTGCCAGCAGCTTCCGGGGTCCACCCGCCTTCCAGTACTTC.

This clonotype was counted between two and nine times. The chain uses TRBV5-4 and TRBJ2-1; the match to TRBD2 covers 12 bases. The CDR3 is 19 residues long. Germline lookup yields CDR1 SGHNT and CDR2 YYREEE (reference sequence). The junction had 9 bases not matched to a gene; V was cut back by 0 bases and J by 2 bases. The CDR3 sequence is CASSLGLAGAQPPYNEQFF. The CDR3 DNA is TGTGCCAGCAGCTTGGGACTAGCGGGGGCCCAACCCCCCTACAATGAGCAGTTCTTC.

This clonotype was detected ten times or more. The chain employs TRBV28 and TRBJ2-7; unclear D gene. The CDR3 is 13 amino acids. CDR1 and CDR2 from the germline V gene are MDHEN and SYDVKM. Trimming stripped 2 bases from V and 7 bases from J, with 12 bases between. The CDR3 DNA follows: TGTGCCAGCAGTTTAGAACTCCACGGGGAGCAGTACTTC. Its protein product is CASSLELHGEQYF.

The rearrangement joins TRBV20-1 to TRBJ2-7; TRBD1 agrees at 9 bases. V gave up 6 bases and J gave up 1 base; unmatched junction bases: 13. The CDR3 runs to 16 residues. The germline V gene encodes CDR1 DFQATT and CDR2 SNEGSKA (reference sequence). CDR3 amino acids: CSANPRDRGISYEQYF. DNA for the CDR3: TGCAGTGCGAATCCCCGAGACAGGGGGATATCCTACGAGCAGTACTTC.

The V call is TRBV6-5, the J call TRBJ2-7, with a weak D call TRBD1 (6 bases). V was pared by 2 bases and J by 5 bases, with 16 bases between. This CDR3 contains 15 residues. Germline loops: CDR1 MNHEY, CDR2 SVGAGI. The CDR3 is CASSYGQGSVDEQYF. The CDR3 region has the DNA TGTGCCAGCAGTTACGGGCAGGGGTCAGTCGACGAGCAGTACTTC.

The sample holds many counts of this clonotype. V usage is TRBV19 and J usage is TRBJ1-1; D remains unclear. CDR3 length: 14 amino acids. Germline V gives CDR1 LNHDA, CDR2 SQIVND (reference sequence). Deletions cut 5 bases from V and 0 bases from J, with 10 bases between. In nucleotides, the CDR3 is TGTGCCAGTAGTCCCAGGCCGATGAACACTGAAGCTTTCTTT. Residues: CASSPRPMNTEAFF.

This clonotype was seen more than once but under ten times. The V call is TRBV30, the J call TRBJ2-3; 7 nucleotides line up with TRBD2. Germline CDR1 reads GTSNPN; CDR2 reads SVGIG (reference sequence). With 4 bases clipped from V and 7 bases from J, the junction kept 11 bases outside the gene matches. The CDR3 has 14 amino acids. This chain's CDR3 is CAWIRGGGPNTQYF. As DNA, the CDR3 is TGTGCCTGGATTAGGGGCGGGGGTCCAAATACGCAGTATTTT. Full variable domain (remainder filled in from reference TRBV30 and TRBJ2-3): SQTIHQWPATLVQPVGSPLSLECTVEGTSNPNLYWYRQAAGRGLQLLFYSVGIGQISSEVPQNLSASRPQDRQFILSSKKLLLSDSGFYLCAWIRGGGPNTQYFGPGTRLTVL.

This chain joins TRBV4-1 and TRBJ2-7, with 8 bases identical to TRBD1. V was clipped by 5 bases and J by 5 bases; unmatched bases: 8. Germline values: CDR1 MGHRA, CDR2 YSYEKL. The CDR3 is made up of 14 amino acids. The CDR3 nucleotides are TGCGCCAGCAGCGCCCCACAGGGGGACCACGAGCAGTACTTC. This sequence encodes CASSAPQGDHEQYF.

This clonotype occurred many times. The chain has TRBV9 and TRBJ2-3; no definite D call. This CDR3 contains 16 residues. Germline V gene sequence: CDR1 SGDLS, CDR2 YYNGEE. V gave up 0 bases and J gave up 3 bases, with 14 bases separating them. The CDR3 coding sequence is TGTGCCAGCAGCGTAGATCTATCGGCTGCAACAGATACGCAGTATTTT. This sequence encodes CASSVDLSAATDTQYF.